This T cell receptor beta chain comes out of a study of Ad26.COV2.S vaccination and SARS-CoV-2 variants. Treatment meaning: 15 to 20 received Ad26.COV2.S at low or high dose, single or two shots; 5 received placebo; per-sample allocation not given. Each sample was drawn 63 days after the first injection (of vaccine or placebo). General study points: In vaccinated individuals, spike-specific CD8+ and CD4+ T cell responses reportedly displayed substantial breadth.

The CDR3 is 19 residues long. CDR1 and CDR2 (germline): SGHVT, SQSDAQ. V lost 4 bases, J lost 7 bases, and 18 bases stayed unmatched. In the case of this clone: The antigen remains undetermined.

Measured with immunoSEQ multiplex PCR; TCRdb has only the in-frame clones, and not every one. The sample lists around 400,000 clones, roughly 90% occurring once. Sequencing was performed on peripheral blood, taken in a trial of Ad26.COV2.S vaccine versus placebo. This clonotype was sampled from a person between 18 and 65 years old who received the Ad26.COV2.S COVID-19 vaccine or a placebo. This rearrangement joins TRBV7-4 to TRBJ2-2, with 10 bases identical to TRBD2. CDR3 DNA: TGTGCCAGCAGCTCCCCTCTAAGCGGGAGGGCCAATCATGGCGGGGAGCTGTTTTTT. This gives the protein CASSSPLSGRANHGGELFF. Based on the CDR3 plus reference TRBV7-4 and TRBJ2-2, the full variable domain is GAGVSQSPRYKVAKRGRDVALRCDSISGHVTLYWYRQTLGQGSEVLTYSQSDAQRDKSGRPSGRFSAERPERSVSTLKIQRTEQGDSAVYLCASSSPLSGRANHGGELFFGEGSRLTVL.